The rows below give T cell receptor beta chains drawn from one sample of a study of T cell responses to AZD1222 COVID-19 vaccine. The table came from immunoSEQ multiplex PCR; TCRdb's copy has only in-frame clones and leaves some out. The table includes approximately 170,000 clones, roughly 92% detected once. The sequencing here drew on peripheral blood, taken on day 0 of AZD1222 vaccination. The source of these receptors is an adult in good health. Both conserved end residues are part of each CDR3. D genes are given only for firm matches. Part of the rows lack a size; the others show once, few, many or a class for expanded clones.

D | J | V | size | length | DNA | CDR3
. | TRBJ2-2 | TRBV27 | once | 16 | TGTGCCAGCAGTTTAAAGACGGGGGTCGTTACCGGGGAGCTGTTTTTT | CASSLKTGVVTGELFF
. | TRBJ1-2 | TRBV6-2/TRBV6-3 | . | 14 | TGTGCCAGCAGTGGCAGTCCTGTCGGCTATGGCTACACCTTC | CASSGSPVGYGYTF
TRBD1 | TRBJ1-1 | TRBV7-9 | . | 14 | TGTGCCAGCAGCGGTACAGGGGGCCTCACTGAAGCTTTCTTT | CASSGTGGLTEAFF
. | TRBJ1-2 | TRBV10-1 | once | 12 | TGCGCCAGCAGTGGAACAAAGCCTGGCTACACCTTC | CASSGTKPGYTF
. | TRBJ2-2 | TRBV4-1 | . | 18 | TGCGCCAGCAGCCCCGGAGGGCAGGGTGTGGCGGGCACCGGGGAGCTGTTTTTT | CASSPGGQGVAGTGELFF
. | TRBJ2-1 | TRBV7-3 | . | 15 | TGTGCCAGCAGCTTATACCCATCATCCTACAATGAGCAGTTCTTC | CASSLYPSSYNEQFF
. | TRBJ2-7 | TRBV9 | . | 14 | TGTGCCAGCAGCGTAGACAGGGAGGCCTACGAGCAGTACTTC | CASSVDREAYEQYF
TRBD1 | TRBJ2-6 | TRBV27 | . | 17 | TGTGCCAGCAGTTTATGGGCAGGGGGCGCTGGGGCCAACGTCCTGACTTTC | CASSLWAGGAGANVLTF
TRBD1 | TRBJ2-5 | TRBV11-2 | . | 15 | TGTGCCAGCAGCCCCGTCAGGGGGAACCAAGAGACCCAGTACTTC | CASSPVRGNQETQYF
TRBD1 | TRBJ1-2 | TRBV6-5 | once | 15 | TGTGCCAGCAGTTACTCCCCGACAGGGAGCTATGGCTACACCTTC | CASSYSPTGSYGYTF
. | TRBJ1-1 | TRBV12-3/TRBV12-4 | . | 13 | TGTGCCAGCAGTTTAACGGAGTACACTGAAGCTTTCTTT | CASSLTEYTEAFF
. | TRBJ1-1 | TRBV25-1 | . | 15 | TGTGCCAGCAGTGAATTTGACGGTTCGGGAACTGAAGCTTTCTTT | CASSEFDGSGTEAFF
. | TRBJ1-1 | TRBV19 | once | 13 | TGTGCCAGTAGTTGGTCAGAGAACACTGAAGCTTTCTTT | CASSWSENTEAFF
. | TRBJ1-5 | TRBV5-1 | . | 14 | TGCGCCAGCCTCCCACCGGAAGAGAGTCAGCCCCAGCATTTT | CASLPPEESQPQHF
. | TRBJ2-7 | TRBV9 | . | 13 | TGTGCCAGCAGCGTAGCTCTCCTGGACGAGCAGTACTTC | CASSVALLDEQYF
TRBD2 | TRBJ2-7 | TRBV30 | . | 14 | TGTGCCTGGAGCGCCGGACTAGCGGGCTACGAGCAGTACTTC | CAWSAGLAGYEQYF
TRBD1 | TRBJ1-2 | TRBV18 | . | 14 | TGTGCCAGCTCACCCTCGGGACAGGGAGGTGCTTTCACCTTC | CASSPSGQGGAFTF
. | TRBJ1-2 | TRBV7-9 | . | 13 | TGTGCCAGCAGCTCCCAAAGGCTAGAAGGCTACACCTTC | CASSSQRLEGYTF
TRBD1 | TRBJ2-5 | TRBV3-1/TRBV3-2 | . | 15 | TGTGCCAGCAGCCAAGCAACAGGGGTCAAAGAGACCCAGTACTTC | CASSQATGVKETQYF
. | TRBJ2-7 | TRBV4-1 | . | 17 | TGCGCCAGCAGCCAAGATCGTAGAAAGGAAACCTCCTACGAGCAGTACTTC | CASSQDRRKETSYEQYF
. | TRBJ1-2 | TRBV3-1/TRBV3-2 | . | 16 | TGTGCCAGCAGCCAAGGGGGGCGGCAGGTGGGGTATGGCTACACCTTC | CASSQGGRQVGYGYTF
TRBD1 | TRBJ1-1 | TRBV5-1 | . | 15 | TGCGCCAGCAGCTTTTTTGACAGGGAGAGCACTGAAGCTTTCTTT | CASSFFDRESTEAFF
TRBD1 | TRBJ2-7 | TRBV30 | . | 13 | TGTGCCTGGAGGACAGGGAAGGGCTACGAGCAGTACTTC | CAWRTGKGYEQYF
. | TRBJ1-3 | TRBV7-2 | . | 14 | TGTGCCAGCAGCTCTCGAGGGTTCGGAAACACCATATATTTT | CASSSRGFGNTIYF
TRBD1 | TRBJ1-1 | TRBV19 | . | 16 | TGTGCCAGTAGTATTTGGACAGGTAGTCCCAACACTGAAGCTTTCTTT | CASSIWTGSPNTEAFF
. | TRBJ2-1 | TRBV3-1/TRBV3-2 | once | 17 | TGTGCCAGCAGCCAAGTTGAAAGACTCCGCTCCTACAATGAGCAGTTCTTC | CASSQVERLRSYNEQFF
TRBD2 | TRBJ2-7 | TRBV5-5 | . | 17 | TGTGCCAGCAGCTTGGCGGGGACTAGCGGGAGGACCTACGAGCAGTACTTC | CASSLAGTSGRTYEQYF
. | TRBJ1-1 | TRBV18 | . | 12 | TGTGCCAGCTCACCTAGAAACACTGAAGCTTTCTTT | CASSPRNTEAFF
. | TRBJ1-2 | TRBV3-1/TRBV3-2 | . | 13 | TGTGCCAGCGCGAGGGGACGAAACTATGGCTACACCTTC | CASARGRNYGYTF
. | TRBJ1-3 | TRBV5-1 | . | 14 | TGCGCCAGCCTACCCAGGGCAGTTGGAAACACCATATATTTT | CASLPRAVGNTIYF
TRBD2 | TRBJ2-2 | TRBV5-5 | . | 16 | TGTGCCAGCAGCCACGGACTAGCGGGAGTGATCGGGGAGCTGTTTTTT | CASSHGLAGVIGELFF
. | TRBJ1-5 | TRBV5-1 | . | 14 | TGCGCCAGCAGCCGGGAGCCTACCAATCAGCCCCAGCATTTT | CASSREPTNQPQHF
. | TRBJ1-1 | TRBV1 | . | 19 | TGCACCAGCAGCCAAATCGGCTCCAGGGCCGGACTCATGAACACTGAAGCTTTCTTT | CTSSQIGSRAGLMNTEAFF